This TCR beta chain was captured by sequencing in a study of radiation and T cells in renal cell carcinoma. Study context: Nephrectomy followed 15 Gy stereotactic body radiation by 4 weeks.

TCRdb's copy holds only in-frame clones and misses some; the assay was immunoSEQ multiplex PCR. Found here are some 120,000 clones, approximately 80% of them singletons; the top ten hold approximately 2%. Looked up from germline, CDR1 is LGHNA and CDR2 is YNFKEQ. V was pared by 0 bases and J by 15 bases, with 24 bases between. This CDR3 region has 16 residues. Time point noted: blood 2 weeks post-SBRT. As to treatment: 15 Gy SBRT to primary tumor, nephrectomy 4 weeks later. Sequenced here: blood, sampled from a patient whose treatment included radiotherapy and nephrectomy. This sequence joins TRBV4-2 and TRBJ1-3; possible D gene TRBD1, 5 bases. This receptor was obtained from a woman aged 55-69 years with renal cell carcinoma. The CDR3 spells CASSQDRGTLTQLAYF. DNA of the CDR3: TGTGCCAGCAGCCAAGATAGAGGGACCTTAACACAACTGGCATATTTT.